The T cell receptor beta chain under discussion was sequenced for a study of vaccination and CD4 T cells after COVID-19. CDR1 is DFQATT, CDR2 SNEGSKA, per germline (reference sequence). After removal of 4 bases from V and 5 bases from J, the junction contained 5 bases not matched to a gene. The CDR3 length is 12 residues. Noted treatment: roughly 10-day PBMC culture with coronavirus spike peptide pools or control peptides (ViraFEST assay). Cultured CD4+ T cell DNA was sequenced using the Oncomine TCR Beta short-read assay. MiXCR, applied by TCRdb to the PCR reads, yields one record per CDR3 protein. This table holds about 20,000 distinct CDR3 sequences, about two fifths found once. About this clonotype itself: The target antigen is unknown.

This sequence originates from a human donor who had recovered from COVID-19. The gene calls are TRBV20-1 and TRBJ2-7; TRBD2 agrees at 7 bases. Sequenced sample: CD4+ T cells from blood, cultured in vitro. The CDR3 nucleotides are TGCAGTGCTAATCAGGGAGGGAACGAGCAGTACTTC. It translates to CSANQGGNEQYF.